These 20 T cell receptor beta chains were sequenced from one sample in a study of cytomegalovirus exposure and HLA in healthy donors. The PCR had 60 Vbeta and 13 Jbeta primers. Profiled with immunoSEQ multiplex PCR; TCRdb holds only in-frame clones, not every one. The sample consists of about 100,000 clones, around four fifths of them appearing once. Sequencing was carried out using PBMCs. The origin of the receptors is a man aged 40-50 years in good health and CMV-seropositive.

This chain uses TRBV29-1 with TRBJ1-3; D call uncertain. Germline V CDR1 and CDR2: SQVTM, ANQGSEA. V was trimmed by 7 bases and J by 3 bases, leaving 10 bases between them. The CDR3 has 12 amino acids. CDR3 nucleotide sequence: TGCAGCGGCGCCTTAAATGGAAACACCATATATTTT. Protein sequence: CSGALNGNTIYF.

V usage is TRBV19 and J usage is TRBJ2-7, with 10 bases fitting TRBD2. Germline assignment: CDR1 LNHDA and CDR2 SQIVND (reference sequence). This CDR3 is built from 16 residues. The junction had 7 bases not matched to a gene; V was cut back by 5 bases and J by 0 bases. The CDR3 DNA reads TGTGCCAGTAGTTTCGGACTAGCGGAGATCTCCTACGAGCAGTACTTC. Residues: CASSFGLAEISYEQYF. Drawing the rest from reference TRBV19 and TRBJ2-7, the complete variable domain is DGGITQSPKYLFRKEGQNVTLSCEQNLNHDAMYWYRQDPGQGLRLIYYSQIVNDFQKGDIAEGYSVSREKKESFPLTVTSAQKNPTAFYLCASSFGLAEISYEQYFGPGTRLTVT.

V is TRBV7-8 and J is TRBJ1-6; 11 nucleotides align to TRBD1. This CDR3 contains 17 residues. Trimming at V came to 5 bases and at J to 10 bases, leaving 13 bases not matched to a gene. Germline CDR1 SGHVS, CDR2 FQNEAQ. This chain's CDR3 is CASSVRRPGQGVSPLHF. CDR3 nucleotides: TGTGCCAGCAGCGTCAGAAGACCGGGACAGGGGGTGTCACCCCTCCACTTT.

This clone has more than one count but fewer than ten. The V and J genes are TRBV6-1 and TRBJ2-3; D remains unclear. There are 14 residues in the CDR3. Germline CDR1 and CDR2: MNHNS and SASEGT. The V end was cut by 2 bases, the J end by 2 bases, with 8 bases between. The CDR3 sequence is CASSELPDTDTQYF. Written as DNA, the CDR3 is TGTGCCAGCAGTGAATTGCCAGACACAGATACGCAGTATTTT.

The table lists this clone with a few counts. CDR3 coding DNA: TGTGCCAGCAGGGACAGGGGCGTCGAAAAACTGTTTTTT. It yields the protein CASRDRGVEKLFF. J is TRBJ1-4 and V is TRBV28, with TRBD1 identical over 9 bases. J lost 8 bases, V lost 6 bases, and 4 bases had no gene match. Germline V gives CDR1 MDHEN, CDR2 SYDVKM. This CDR3 comprises 13 residues.

The V gene is TRBV2, the J gene TRBJ1-2; 10 bases are a match to TRBD1. The CDR3 runs to 13 residues. Unmatched junction bases numbered 4, after V lost 4 bases and J lost 8 bases. CDR1 is SNHLY and CDR2 is FYNNEI in the germline V gene. The CDR3 loop reads CASSGQGARGYTF. The CDR3 nucleotides read TGTGCCAGCAGTGGACAGGGGGCACGAGGCTACACCTTC.

The chain combines TRBV19 with TRBJ1-4; 7 bases align to TRBD1. The germline V gene has CDR1 LNHDA and CDR2 SQIVND (reference sequence). The CDR3 length is 14 residues. The V gene end was trimmed by 4 bases and the J gene end by 4 bases; junction bases not matched to a gene: 3. CDR3 nucleotide sequence: TGTGCCAGTAGTAGAGGGACAGTTAATGAAAAACTGTTTTTT. Protein: CASSRGTVNEKLFF.

The genes are TRBV5-1 and TRBJ2-7, with TRBD2 matching 14 bases. The CDR3 runs 16 residues. Germline assignment: CDR1 SGHRS and CDR2 YFSETQ. V lost 4 bases, J lost 7 bases, and 10 bases stayed unmatched. The CDR3 here is CASSLEGLAGAGEQYF. The CDR3 DNA is TGCGCCAGCAGCCTGGAGGGACTAGCGGGAGCGGGGGAGCAGTACTTC.

The genes are TRBV19 and TRBJ1-2, with a possible D match to TRBD1 (6 bases). Germline V gene lookup returns CDR1 LNHDA and CDR2 SQIVND (reference sequence). This CDR3 comprises 15 residues. Trimming stripped 3 bases from V and 5 bases from J, with 16 bases between. The CDR3 coding sequence is TGTGCCAGTAGTATCGCGACAGGTCCGTCTTATGGCTACACCTTC. As protein: CASSIATGPSYGYTF.

The chain employs TRBV13 and TRBJ1-2, with TRBD1 identical over 9 bases. Germline CDR1 PRHDT, CDR2 FYEKMQ (reference sequence). The CDR3 covers 13 residues. Losses at the gene ends were 5 bases for V and 6 bases for J; bases not matched to a gene: 4. The CDR3 region has the DNA TGTGCCAGCAGCGGGACAGGGAATCATGGCTACACCTTC. It translates to CASSGTGNHGYTF.

J is TRBJ1-2 and V is TRBV25-1; no reliable D call. The germline V gene has CDR1 MGHDK and CDR2 SYGVNS. V was shortened by 5 bases and J by 5 bases, with 18 bases between the two germline ends. The CDR3 extends over 15 amino acids. This CDR3 is CASSNLDRPNYGYTF. CDR3 nucleotide sequence: TGTGCCAGCAGTAACCTAGACCGACCGAATTATGGCTACACCTTC.

The J gene is TRBJ2-3, the V gene TRBV7-9; TRBD1 might be the D (5 bases). The CDR3 consists of 15 residues. Trimming pared 1 base from V and 2 bases from J, leaving 10 bases between. Germline CDR1 SEHNR, CDR2 FQNEAQ (reference sequence). CDR3 in amino acids: CASSLVAGITDTQYF. The CDR3 DNA follows: TGTGCCAGCAGCTTAGTAGCAGGGATCACAGATACGCAGTATTTT.

This chain links TRBV19 with TRBJ2-2, with a tentative D call TRBD1 (5 bases). The germline V gene encodes CDR1 LNHDA and CDR2 SQIVND (reference sequence). The germline V and J ends were trimmed by 3 bases and 3 bases, with 11 bases remaining between them. This CDR3 spans 15 amino acids. The CDR3, as DNA: TGTGCCAGTAGTATTGGCAGGGCGGACACCGGGGAGCTGTTTTTT. Amino acid sequence: CASSIGRADTGELFF. The full variable domain, rest sourced from reference TRBV19 and TRBJ2-2, is DGGITQSPKYLFRKEGQNVTLSCEQNLNHDAMYWYRQDPGQGLRLIYYSQIVNDFQKGDIAEGYSVSREKKESFPLTVTSAQKNPTAFYLCASSIGRADTGELFFGEGSRLTVL.

In its sample, this clone was seen a few times. The chain has TRBV7-8 and TRBJ1-3; 7 nucleotides agree with TRBD1. The CDR3 is made up of 16 amino acids. V shed 7 bases, J shed 2 bases, and the junction held 11 bases outside the gene matches. Germline V gives CDR1 SGHVS, CDR2 FQNEAQ. DNA for the CDR3: TGTGCCAGCACCAAACGTCCCACAGGGGCTGGAAACACCATATATTTT. Translation gives CASTKRPTGAGNTIYF.

This clone was seen a few times. The chain recombines TRBV15 with TRBJ1-2, with 10 bases that match TRBD1. Germline V gene lookup returns CDR1 LNHNV and CDR2 YYDKDF (reference sequence). The V segment lost 2 bases and the J segment 8 bases; nucleotides outside the gene matches: 11. The CDR3 has 16 residues. The CDR3 coding sequence is TGTGCCACCAGCAGACAGACGGGACAGGGGTTGAGAGGCTACACCTTC. Amino acids: CATSRQTGQGLRGYTF.

The V call is TRBV6-5, the J call TRBJ2-2; 8 bases match TRBD2. CDR1 is MNHEY and CDR2 is SVGAGI in the germline V gene. The V and J ends lost 5 bases and 6 bases, in that order; junction bases with no gene match: 8. CDR3 length equals 15 residues. For the CDR3, the DNA is TGTGCCAGCAGTACCTCCGGGAGGGCCCCCGGGGAGCTGTTTTTT. It translates to CASSTSGRAPGELFF.

The rearrangement uses TRBV10-3 and TRBJ2-5, with 13 bases that match TRBD2. V was clipped by 3 bases and J by 3 bases; unmatched bases: 4. This CDR3 contains 16 residues. The germline V gene encodes CDR1 ENHRY and CDR2 SYGVKD. The CDR3 loop reads CAISDGTSGGEETQYF. The CDR3 DNA reads as TGTGCCATCAGTGATGGTACTAGCGGGGGGGAAGAGACCCAGTACTTC.

The gene calls are TRBV7-8 and TRBJ1-6; a weak D match, TRBD1 (5 bases). Per the germline V gene, CDR1 is SGHVS and CDR2 is FQNEAQ. This CDR3 region has 17 residues. V was cut by 5 bases and J by 0 bases, with 14 bases left in between. CDR3 protein: CASSKGLPSSYNSPLHF. CDR3 sequence (DNA): TGTGCCAGCAGCAAGGGGTTACCGAGCTCCTATAATTCACCCCTCCACTTT. The full variable domain, with the rest looked up from reference TRBV7-8 and TRBJ1-6, is GAGVSQSPRYKVAKRGQDVALRCDPISGHVSLFWYQQALGQGPEFLTYFQNEAQLDKSGLPSDRFFAERPEGSVSTLKIQRTQQEDSAVYLCASSKGLPSSYNSPLHFGNGTRLTVT.

The V gene is TRBV19, the J gene TRBJ1-1; D perhaps matches TRBD1 (6 bases). Per germline, CDR1 LNHDA and CDR2 SQIVND (reference sequence). Deletions cut 8 bases from V and 1 base from J, with 14 bases between. The CDR3 extends over 14 amino acids. DNA for the CDR3: TGTGCCAGTTGGCCAGGGGCTACGAACACTGAAGCTTTCTTT. This codes for CASWPGATNTEAFF.

This sequence joins TRBV25-1 and TRBJ2-1, with D perhaps TRBD2 (5 bases). CDR1 and CDR2 from the germline V gene are MGHDK and SYGVNS. The CDR3 length is 17 residues. V dropped 2 bases and J dropped 8 bases, with 22 bases sitting between them. The CDR3 DNA reads TGTGCCAGCAGTGAAGGAGGCGTCAACGAACGTGTGGATGAGCAGTTCTTC. Translation: CASSEGGVNERVDEQFF.